This T cell receptor (beta chain) emerged from a study of shared clonotypes between healthy human individuals. Study details: Three men and a couple of women, aged 18 to 49, were donors.

V shed 10 bases and J 5 bases; nucleotides not matched to a gene: 10. From germline, CDR1 is SNHLY and CDR2 FYNNEI. CDR3 length: 15 amino acids. The CD4+ fraction was divided into a CD45RA+ naive subset and a CD45RA-negative memory subset. Per the original methods: ImmunoSEQ sequences covered only the junction and lacked quality scores; filtering therefore differed. Method: immunoSEQ multiplex PCR; TCRdb's copy keeps in-frame clones and lacks some. Clone size and V and J calls were adopted from that table, with D and trimming inferred from the DNA. The repertoire holds more than 2 million clones, with roughly 95% as singletons.

Sequencing was done on a sample of naive CD4+ T cells sorted from blood. Subset specified: CD45RA+ positively selected. This sequence joins TRBV2 and TRBJ2-5; 13 nucleotides match TRBD2. This TCR came from a young man in good health. DNA of the CDR3: TGTGCCACCCTCAGGACTAGCGGGAGCGGGGAGACCCAGTACTTC. Encoded protein: CATLRTSGSGETQYF.